This T cell receptor beta chain appears in the sequencing data of a study of shared clonotypes between healthy human individuals. The CDR3 consists of 12 residues. CDR1 is MDHEN and CDR2 is SYDVKM in the germline V gene. V was clipped by 3 bases and J by 14 bases, with 16 bases between them. Study-wide findings and caveats: Sampling was confined to blood; repertoires within tissues likely differ.

This clone showed up just once. Its cognate antigen is unknown. The table came from immunoSEQ multiplex PCR; TCRdb's copy has only in-frame clones and leaves some out. The top ten clones hold 1% to 1.5% of a sample with some 1.4 million clones, around 97% of them seen once. The chain links TRBV28 to TRBJ1-2; TRBD1 might be the D (6 bases). Sample: naive CD4+ T cells sorted from blood. The subset here: CD45RA+ positively selected. The sequence was obtained from a young man in good health. CDR3 region: CASSLTTGLGTF. The CDR3, as DNA: TGTGCCAGCAGTTTGACTACAGGGCTCGGAACCTTC.